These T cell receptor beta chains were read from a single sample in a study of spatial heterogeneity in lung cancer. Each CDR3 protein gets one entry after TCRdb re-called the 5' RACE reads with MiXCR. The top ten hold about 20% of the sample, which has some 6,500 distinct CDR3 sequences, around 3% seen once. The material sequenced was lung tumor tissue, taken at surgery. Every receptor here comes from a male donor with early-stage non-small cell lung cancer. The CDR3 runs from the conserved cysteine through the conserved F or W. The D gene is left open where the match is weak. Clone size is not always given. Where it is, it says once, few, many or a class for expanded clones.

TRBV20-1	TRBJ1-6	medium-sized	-	CSARVGGRNDSPLHF	TGCAGTGCTAGAGTCGGGGGAAGAAATGATTCACCCCTCCACTTT
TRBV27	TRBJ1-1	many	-	CASSFLGRNTEAFF	TGTGCCAGCAGTTTCCTGGGGAGGAACACTGAAGCTTTCTTT
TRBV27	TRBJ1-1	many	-	CASSNLGLNTEAFF	TGTGCCAGCAGTAACCTGGGATTGAACACTGAAGCTTTCTTT
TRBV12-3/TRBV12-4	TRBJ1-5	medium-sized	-	CASTQGGGQPQHF	TGTGCCAGCACCCAGGGAGGGGGTCAGCCCCAGCATTTT
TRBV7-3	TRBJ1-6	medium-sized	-	CASARGVNSPLHF	TGTGCCAGTGCCCGGGGGGTTAATTCACCCCTCCACTTT
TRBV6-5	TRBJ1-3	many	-	CASTPQAGTSLDTIYF	TGTGCCAGCACGCCCCAAGCCGGGACCTCTCTTGACACCATATATTTT
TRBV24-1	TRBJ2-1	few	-	CATSDERGKQFF	TGTGCCACCAGTGATGAGAGGGGGAAGCAGTTCTTC
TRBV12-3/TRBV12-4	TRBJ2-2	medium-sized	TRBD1	CASSSGQASNTGELFF	TGTGCCAGCAGCTCGGGACAGGCTTCGAACACCGGGGAGCTGTTTTTT
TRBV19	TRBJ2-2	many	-	CASSILTTANTGELFF	TGTGCCAGTAGTATCCTTACGACAGCGAACACCGGGGAGCTGTTTTTT
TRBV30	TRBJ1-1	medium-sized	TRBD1	CAWSLGQVNTEAFF	TGTGCCTGGAGTCTGGGACAGGTGAACACTGAAGCTTTCTTT
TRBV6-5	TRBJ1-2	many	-	CASSYSAAPDGDTF	TGTGCCAGCAGTTACTCGGCCGCTCCCGATGGCGACACCTTC
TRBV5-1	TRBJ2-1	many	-	CASSIRAQGGFNEQFF	TGCGCCAGCAGCATAAGAGCACAGGGTGGCTTTAATGAGCAGTTCTTC
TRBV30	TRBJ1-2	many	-	CAWSVRSRSQGYTF	TGTGCCTGGAGTGTACGATCCAGGTCCCAAGGCTACACCTTC
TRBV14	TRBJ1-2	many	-	CASSRTVNYGYTF	TGTGCCAGCAGCCGGACAGTTAACTATGGCTACACCTTC
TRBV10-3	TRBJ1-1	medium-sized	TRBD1	CAISLGQGDTEAFF	TGTGCCATCAGTCTGGGACAGGGAGACACTGAAGCTTTCTTT
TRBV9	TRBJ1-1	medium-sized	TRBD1	CASSAGQGAAEAFF	TGTGCCAGCAGCGCGGGACAGGGGGCAGCTGAAGCTTTCTTT
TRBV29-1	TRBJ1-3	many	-	CSVGTTGNTIYF	TGCAGCGTCGGTACGACTGGAAACACCATATATTTT
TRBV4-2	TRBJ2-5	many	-	CASSRGETQYF	TGTGCCAGCAGCCGAGGGGAGACCCAGTACTTC
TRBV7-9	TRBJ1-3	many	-	CASSPARSGNTIYF	TGTGCCAGCAGCCCGGCTCGCTCTGGAAACACCATATATTTT
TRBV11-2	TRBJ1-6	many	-	CASSSGNLPYNSPLHF	TGTGCCAGCAGCTCAGGGAACCTCCCTTATAATTCACCCCTCCACTTT
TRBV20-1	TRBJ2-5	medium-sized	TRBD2	CSARGPRSGVRQETQYF	TGCAGTGCTAGGGGGCCTCGGAGCGGGGTCAGACAAGAGACCCAGTACTTC
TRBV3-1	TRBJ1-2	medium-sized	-	CASSQVLSGDDGYTF	TGTGCCAGCAGCCAAGTTCTGTCCGGGGACGATGGCTACACCTTC
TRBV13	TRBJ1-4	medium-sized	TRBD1	CASSFRTGGEKLFF	TGTGCCAGCAGCTTTAGAACAGGGGGTGAAAAACTGTTTTTT
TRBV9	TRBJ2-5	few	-	CASSAPGTQETQYF	TGTGCCAGCAGCGCCCCAGGGACTCAAGAGACCCAGTACTTC
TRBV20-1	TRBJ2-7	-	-	CSARDRVGGQRYEQYF	TGCAGTGCTAGAGATAGGGTTGGCGGGCAGCGTTACGAGCAGTACTTC
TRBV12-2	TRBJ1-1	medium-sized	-	CASRLGTGGATEAFF	TGTGCAAGTCGCTTGGGGACAGGGGGCGCGACTGAAGCTTTCTTT
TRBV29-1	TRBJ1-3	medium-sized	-	CSVEQGSGNTIYF	TGCAGCGTTGAACAGGGCTCTGGAAACACCATATATTTT
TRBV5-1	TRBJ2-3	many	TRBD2	CASSWSGLEADTQYF	TGCGCCAGCAGCTGGAGCGGACTAGAGGCAGATACGCAGTATTTT
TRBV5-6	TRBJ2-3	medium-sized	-	CASSLGKDTQYF	TGTGCCAGCAGCTTGGGTAAAGATACGCAGTATTTT
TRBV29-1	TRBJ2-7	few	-	CSVDGGDSYEQYF	TGCAGCGTGGATGGAGGGGACTCCTACGAGCAGTACTTC
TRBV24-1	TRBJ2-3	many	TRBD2	CATSDSGGLTITDTQYF	TGTGCCACCAGTGATAGCGGGGGCCTAACTATCACAGATACGCAGTATTTT